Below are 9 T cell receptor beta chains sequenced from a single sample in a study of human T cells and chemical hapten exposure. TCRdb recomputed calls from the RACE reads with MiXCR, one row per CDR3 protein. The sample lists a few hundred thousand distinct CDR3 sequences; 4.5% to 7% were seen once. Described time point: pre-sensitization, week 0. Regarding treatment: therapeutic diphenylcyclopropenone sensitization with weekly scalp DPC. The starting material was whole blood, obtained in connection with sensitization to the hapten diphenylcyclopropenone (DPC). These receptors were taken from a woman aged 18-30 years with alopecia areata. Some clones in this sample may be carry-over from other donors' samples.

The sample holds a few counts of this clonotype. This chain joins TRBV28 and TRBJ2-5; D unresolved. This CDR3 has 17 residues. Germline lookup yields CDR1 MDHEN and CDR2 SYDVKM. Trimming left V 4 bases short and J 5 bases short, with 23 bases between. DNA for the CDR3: TGTGCCAGCAGTTCGGGTCTTGGACGATTACACCTGGAGACCCAGTACTTC. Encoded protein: CASSSGLGRLHLETQYF.

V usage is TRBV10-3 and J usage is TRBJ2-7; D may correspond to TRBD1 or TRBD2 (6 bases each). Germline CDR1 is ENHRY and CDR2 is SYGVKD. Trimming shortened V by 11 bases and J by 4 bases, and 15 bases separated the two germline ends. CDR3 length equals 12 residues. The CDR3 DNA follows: TGTGCCGTTATGAGGGGGAGGTACGAGCAGTACTTC. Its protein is CAVMRGRYEQYF.

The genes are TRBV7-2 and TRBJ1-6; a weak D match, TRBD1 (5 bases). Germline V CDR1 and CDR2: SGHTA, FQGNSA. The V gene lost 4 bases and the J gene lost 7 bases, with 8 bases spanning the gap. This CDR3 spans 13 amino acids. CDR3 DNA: TGTGCCAGCAGCTGGGACGGAAATTCACCCCTCCACTTT. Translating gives CASSWDGNSPLHF.

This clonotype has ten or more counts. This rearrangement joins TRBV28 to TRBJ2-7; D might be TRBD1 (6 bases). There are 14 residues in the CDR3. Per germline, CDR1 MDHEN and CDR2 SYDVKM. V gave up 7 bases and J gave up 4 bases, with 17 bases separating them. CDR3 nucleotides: TGTGCCAGCAAGTCCGGACAGTCTTTATACGAGCAGTACTTC. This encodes CASKSGQSLYEQYF.

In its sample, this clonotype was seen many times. The CDR3 DNA reads as TGCGCCAGCAGCCCGTCCTACAACAATGAGCAGTTCTTC. Residues: CASSPSYNNEQFF. This chain connects TRBV5-1 to TRBJ2-1; D not resolved. Per the germline V gene, CDR1 is SGHRS and CDR2 is YFSETQ. The CDR3 consists of 13 residues. Trimming pared 4 bases from V and 5 bases from J, leaving 10 bases between.

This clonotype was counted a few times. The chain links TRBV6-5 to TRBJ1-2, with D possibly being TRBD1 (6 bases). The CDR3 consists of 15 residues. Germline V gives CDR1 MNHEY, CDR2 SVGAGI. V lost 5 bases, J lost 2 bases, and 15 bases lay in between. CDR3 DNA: TGTGCCAGCAGTCATCGGAGCACAGGGAACTATGGCTACACCTTC. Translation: CASSHRSTGNYGYTF.

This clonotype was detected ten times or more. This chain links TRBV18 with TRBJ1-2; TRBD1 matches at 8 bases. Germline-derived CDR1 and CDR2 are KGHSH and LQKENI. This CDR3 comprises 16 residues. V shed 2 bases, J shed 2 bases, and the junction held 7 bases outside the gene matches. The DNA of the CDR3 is TGTGCCAGCTCACCATCAGCAGGGGGCGGAAACTATGGCTACACCTTC. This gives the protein CASSPSAGGGNYGYTF.

The CDR3 loop reads CASSYSGMRRLHNSPLHF. Here the CDR3 DNA reads TGTGCCAGCAGTTACTCGGGGATGCGCCGGTTGCATAATTCACCCCTCCACTTT. The V call is TRBV6-5, the J call TRBJ1-6; D uncertain. The CDR3 totals 18 residues. The V gene lost 0 bases and the J gene lost 5 bases, with 17 bases spanning the gap. Germline V gene sequence: CDR1 MNHEY, CDR2 SVGAGI.

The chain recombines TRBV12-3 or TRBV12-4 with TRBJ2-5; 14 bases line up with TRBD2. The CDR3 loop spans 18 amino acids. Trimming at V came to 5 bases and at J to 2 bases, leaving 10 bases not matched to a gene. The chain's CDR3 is CASSPLPGTSGGQETQYF. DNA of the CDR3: TGTGCCAGCAGTCCCCTTCCCGGGACTAGCGGGGGACAAGAGACCCAGTACTTC.